These T cell receptor beta chains were read from a single sample in a study of neoadjuvant nivolumab and ipilimumab in lung cancer. The data were produced by immunoSEQ multiplex PCR, yet TCRdb's version contains in-frame clones alone and is incomplete. The sample has around 21,000 clones, more than 65% seen once. The material sequenced was peripheral blood, taken before neoadjuvant nivolumab, alone or with ipilimumab. These TCRs come from an adult with non-small cell lung cancer. CDR3s include the opening cysteine and the closing phenylalanine or tryptophan. The order of the fields is clone size, V gene, D gene, J gene, CDR3 DNA, CDR3 protein. The D gene is left open where the match is weak. Not all rows give a size; the values are once, few, many and, for expanded clones, a class.

few	TRBV6-5	-	TRBJ2-7	TGTGCCACAGGGATCTACGAGCAGTACTTC	CATGIYEQYF
once	TRBV28	-	TRBJ1-1	TGTGCCAGCACCGACGGGGGGAACACTGAAGCTTTCTTT	CASTDGGNTEAFF
-	TRBV7-9	-	TRBJ2-7	TGTGCCAGCAGCTTACGAGGTAGGGCCCACGAGCAGTACTTC	CASSLRGRAHEQYF
-	TRBV19	-	TRBJ1-2	TGTGCCAGTAGTATAACAGGAGAATATGGCTACACCTTC	CASSITGEYGYTF
few	TRBV29-1	-	TRBJ2-1	TGCAGCGTTGGACAGTCCTACAATGAGCAGTTCTTC	CSVGQSYNEQFF
once	TRBV2	TRBD2	TRBJ2-1	TGTGCCAGCAGTGAAGTAGCGGGAGCTGAGCAGTTCTTC	CASSEVAGAEQFF
-	TRBV12-5	-	TRBJ2-5	TGTGCTAGTGGACTCCAAGAGACCCAGTACTTC	CASGLQETQYF
-	TRBV9	-	TRBJ1-1	TGTGCCAGCACCCCGGTCGCTGAGCAAAGTCGAGGAGCTTTCTTT	CASTPVAEQSRGAFF
-	TRBV5-1	-	TRBJ2-1	TGCGCCAGCAGCTTAGCAGGGCCCTACAATGAGCAGTTCTTC	CASSLAGPYNEQFF
-	TRBV7-9	TRBD2	TRBJ2-3	TGTGCCAGCAGCTCACTAGCGGGAGGTGGAGATACGCAGTATTTT	CASSSLAGGGDTQYF
-	TRBV29-1	-	TRBJ2-3	TGCAGCGCGGAATCCCCTTCTGCGTATACGCAGTATTTT	CSAESPSAYTQYF
-	TRBV7-3	TRBD2	TRBJ2-1	TGTGCCAGCAGCTCTCGGACTAGCGGAGTCAACAATGAGCAGTTCTTC	CASSSRTSGVNNEQFF
-	TRBV11-2	-	TRBJ2-2	TGTGCCAGCAGCTTAATCCGGGGCACCGGGGAGCTGTTTTTT	CASSLIRGTGELFF
-	TRBV7-9	TRBD1	TRBJ2-2	TGTGCCAGCACCCCACGCAGGGGGCAGGACACCGGGGAGCTGTTTTTT	CASTPRRGQDTGELFF
-	TRBV7-2	-	TRBJ1-2	TGTGCCAGCAGCTCAGAAAGACGCACCTATGGCTACACCTTC	CASSSERRTYGYTF
-	TRBV5-4	-	TRBJ2-6	TGTGCCACCCGGGTTAACTCTGGGGCCAACGTCCTGACTTTC	CATRVNSGANVLTF
-	TRBV5-1	TRBD2	TRBJ2-7	TGCGCCAGCAGCTCCCGAGACGGGGGGACCTACGAGCAGTACTTC	CASSSRDGGTYEQYF
-	TRBV7-2	TRBD1	TRBJ2-3	TGTGCCAGCAGCCTCCCCCCGACAGGGGCCCGCACAGATACGCAGTATTTT	CASSLPPTGARTDTQYF
-	TRBV6-1	-	TRBJ2-1	TGTGCCAGCAGCAACAGGGGGGGGTCCTACAATGAGCAGTTCTTC	CASSNRGGSYNEQFF
-	TRBV20-1	-	TRBJ1-2	TGCAGTGCCAGTTCGGATGGCTACACCTTC	CSASSDGYTF
-	TRBV5-6	TRBD1	TRBJ1-2	TGTGCCAGCAGGCAGACAGGGGGCACGTGGGGCTACACCTTC	CASRQTGGTWGYTF
-	TRBV4-3	TRBD1	TRBJ1-2	TGCGCCAGCAGCCAAGTATGGCAGGGGGCGACCGGCTACACCTTC	CASSQVWQGATGYTF
-	TRBV5-1	-	TRBJ1-1	TGCGCCAGCAGCAAATCGACGGGGATGAACACTGAAGCTTTCTTT	CASSKSTGMNTEAFF
few	TRBV27	-	TRBJ1-4	TGTGCCAGCAGTCCCCTAGGAACCGCTAATGAAAAACTGTTTTTT	CASSPLGTANEKLFF
-	TRBV4-3	-	TRBJ1-1	TGCGCCAGCAGCCAAGATCGGTTAGGGGAAGTTTTCTTT	CASSQDRLGEVFF
large	TRBV6-6	-	TRBJ2-7	TGTGCCACCTCCCGGGGCCCCGACCGGTACGAGCAGTACTTC	CATSRGPDRYEQYF
-	TRBV25-1	-	TRBJ2-1	TGTGCCAGCAGCCGAAAGTTGCAGGGAACTTACAATGAGCAGTTCTTC	CASSRKLQGTYNEQFF
-	TRBV5-6	-	TRBJ1-1	TGTGCCAGCAGCTTAATGGGGTACACTGAAGCTTTCTTT	CASSLMGYTEAFF
-	TRBV9	TRBD1	TRBJ1-2	TGTGCCAGCAGCTTCGGACAGGGGAGCTATGGCTACACCTTC	CASSFGQGSYGYTF
-	TRBV18	TRBD1	TRBJ2-5	TGTGCCAGCTCACTCGGACAGGGAATCGGTCAGACCCAGTACTTC	CASSLGQGIGQTQYF
-	TRBV7-9	-	TRBJ2-2	TGTGCCAGCAGCTGGGACATCAACACCGGGGAGCTGTTTTTT	CASSWDINTGELFF
-	TRBV30	-	TRBJ1-1	TGTGCCTGGAGTGTGGGTAAGGGCTTGAACACTGAAGCTTTCTTT	CAWSVGKGLNTEAFF
-	TRBV7-6	TRBD2	TRBJ2-1	TGTGCCAGCAGCCAAAGGCCTAGCGGATACAATGAGCAGTTCTTC	CASSQRPSGYNEQFF
few	TRBV27	TRBD2	TRBJ2-7	TGTGCCAGCAGTCTTACTAGCGGGAGGTCTGGGCAGTACTTC	CASSLTSGRSGQYF
-	TRBV5-1	-	TRBJ2-7	TGCGCCAGCAGCTTGCGGCCGGGAGCCTACGAGCAGTACTTC	CASSLRPGAYEQYF
once	TRBV9	-	TRBJ2-4	TGTGCCAGCAGCCCCGGGGGCTCTCTAGCCAAAAACATTCAGTACTTC	CASSPGGSLAKNIQYF
-	TRBV19	-	TRBJ2-1	TGTGCCAGTAAGAAGACGCGCTACAATGAGCAGTTCTTC	CASKKTRYNEQFF
-	TRBV6-5	-	TRBJ2-7	TGTGCCAGCAAAGCCCACAACTCCTACGAGCAGTACTTC	CASKAHNSYEQYF
-	TRBV14	-	TRBJ1-2	TGTGCCAGCAGCCAAGCAGGGTTTGACTATGGCTACACCTTC	CASSQAGFDYGYTF
few	TRBV5-4	-	TRBJ1-2	TGTGCCAGCAGCTGGGACAACTATGGCTACACCTTC	CASSWDNYGYTF
-	TRBV30	-	TRBJ1-4	TGTGCCTGGAGCCTCGGAGGAACAACTAATGAAAAACTGTTTTTT	CAWSLGGTTNEKLFF
few	TRBV19	TRBD1	TRBJ1-5	TGTGCCAGTAGCCGGACAGGGAGCGGTCAGCCCCAGCATTTT	CASSRTGSGQPQHF
-	TRBV11-3	-	TRBJ1-2	TGTGCCAGCAGCTTCTCGGGACCTCCGGAGGATGGCTACACCTTC	CASSFSGPPEDGYTF
-	TRBV25-1	-	TRBJ1-1	TGTGCCAGCAGTGATTCCAGACGGTTAAACACTGAAGCTTTCTTT	CASSDSRRLNTEAFF